This T cell receptor (beta chain) emerged from a study of blood T cells in healthy people across ages. Study-wide results and limits: Researchers report that TCR beta diversity correlated strongly with naive T cell percentage.

In each sample, at least 7 million PBMCs were isolated. This clonotype was picked up many times. Its antigen is still unknown. PCR was performed a second time for about 6 to 11 cycles using a sample-barcoded 5' primer and a J-beta primer mix. TCRdb itself ran the 5' RACE reads through MiXCR, one entry per CDR3 protein. This sample has fewer than 950,000 distinct CDR3 sequences, with around 36% found just once. Specimen: blood. The sequence was collected from a man in his late teens or twenties in good health.

CDR3 protein: CSVTGQYGYTF. CDR3 bases: TGCAGCGTGACAGGGCAATATGGCTACACCTTC. The chain combines TRBV29-1 with TRBJ1-2, with 7 bases lining up with TRBD1. With V trimmed by 6 bases and J by 5 bases, 3 bases remained unmatched. The CDR3 length is 11 residues. The germline V gene has CDR1 SQVTM and CDR2 ANQGSEA.